This record looks at one T cell receptor (beta chain) sequence and its context. The antigen is undetermined. This record comes from a study of CD8 T cells in Susac syndrome. Broader study findings: About 16 Susac-specific public clones were found in total CD8+ repertoires and four to six in CD8+ TEMRA repertoires. CD8+ clonal expansion in Susac peaked in TEMRA cells and active patients.

With random hexamers, roughly 0.45 to 1 ug RNA was reverse transcribed. Multiplex PCR with immunoSEQ amplified the TCR beta CDR3 across 54 Vbeta and 13 Jbeta. TCRdb re-derived calls from the immunoSEQ multiplex PCR reads in MiXCR, one entry per CDR3 protein. The sample yields 100,000 to 150,000 distinct CDR3 sequences, 90% to 95% seen once. While CD8+ and CD4+ T cells were isolated negatively, TEMRA cells were enriched by FACS. This CDR3 has 13 residues. Trimming removed 6 bases from V and 7 bases from J; junction bases left unmatched: 8. Per the germline V gene, CDR1 is DFQATT and CDR2 is SNEGSKA (reference sequence).

The chain combines TRBV20-1 with TRBJ1-4; 7 nucleotides agree with TRBD1. Material: CD8+ T cells from PBMCs. The receptor comes from a human donor with Susac syndrome. CDR3 amino acids: CSATGRRGEKLFF. The CDR3 DNA reads as TGCAGTGCGACAGGGAGAAGGGGTGAAAAACTGTTTTTT.